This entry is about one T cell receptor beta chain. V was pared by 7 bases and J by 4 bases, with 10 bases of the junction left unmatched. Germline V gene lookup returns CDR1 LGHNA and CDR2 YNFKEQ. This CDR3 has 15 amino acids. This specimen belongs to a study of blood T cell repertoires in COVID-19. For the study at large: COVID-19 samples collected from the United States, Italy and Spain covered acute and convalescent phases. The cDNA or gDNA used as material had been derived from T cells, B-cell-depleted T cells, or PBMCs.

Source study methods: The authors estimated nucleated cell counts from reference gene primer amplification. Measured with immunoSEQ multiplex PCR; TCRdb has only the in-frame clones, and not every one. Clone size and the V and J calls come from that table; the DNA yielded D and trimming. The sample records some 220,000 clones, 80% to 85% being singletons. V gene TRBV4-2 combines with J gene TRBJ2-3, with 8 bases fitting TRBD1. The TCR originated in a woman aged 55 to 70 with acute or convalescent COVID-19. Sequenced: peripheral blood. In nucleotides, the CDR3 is TGTGCCAGCACCCACCGGACAGGGATATCAGATACGCAGTATTTT. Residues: CASTHRTGISDTQYF.